A single sample gave rise to the 21 T cell receptor beta chains below, sequenced in a study of T cell responses to AZD1222 COVID-19 vaccine. Repertoires were generated with immunoSEQ multiplex PCR, while TCRdb's copy carries only in-frame clones and drops some. The sample holds more than 85,000 clones, 81% seen once. Sequencing was performed on peripheral blood, taken on day 0 of AZD1222 vaccination. These TCRs come from an adult in good health.

The gene calls are TRBV28 and TRBJ1-1; 7 bases line up with TRBD1. Looked up from germline, CDR1 is MDHEN and CDR2 is SYDVKM. Unmatched junction bases numbered 2, after V lost 6 bases and J lost 1 base. This CDR3 spans 13 amino acids. The chain's CDR3 is CASSRQGNTEAFF. Here the CDR3 DNA reads TGTGCCAGCAGCCGACAGGGGAACACTGAAGCTTTCTTT.

The chain couples TRBV10-3 to TRBJ1-1; no reliable D call. Per the germline V gene, CDR1 is ENHRY and CDR2 is SYGVKD. V shed 11 bases and J shed 1 base, with 14 bases lying between them. The CDR3 runs to 13 residues. The DNA of the CDR3 is TGTGCCGTCCGGAAGACATCGAACACTGAAGCTTTCTTT. Residues: CAVRKTSNTEAFF.

The CDR3 reads CASSPVGPGGYTF. CDR3 nucleotide sequence: TGTGCCAGCAGCCCCGTTGGCCCTGGTGGCTACACCTTC. V gene TRBV12-3 or TRBV12-4 combines with J gene TRBJ1-2, with D unclear. V lost 6 bases, J lost 7 bases, and 15 bases lay in between. The CDR3 runs to 13 residues.

The gene calls are TRBV19 and TRBJ2-2; the D gene is possibly TRBD1 (6 bases). The V gene lost 1 base and the J gene lost 7 bases, with 19 bases spanning the gap. There are 17 residues in the CDR3. The germline gives CDR1 LNHDA, CDR2 SQIVND (reference sequence). The CDR3 nucleotides are TGTGCCAGTAGTATAGTGGGGGCCGGGAAGGGCGGCGGGGAGCTGTTTTTT. This gives the protein CASSIVGAGKGGGELFF. The full variable domain, rest sourced from reference TRBV19 and TRBJ2-2, is DGGITQSPKYLFRKEGQNVTLSCEQNLNHDAMYWYRQDPGQGLRLIYYSQIVNDFQKGDIAEGYSVSREKKESFPLTVTSAQKNPTAFYLCASSIVGAGKGGGELFFGEGSRLTVL.

V gene TRBV28 combines with J gene TRBJ1-3, with D possibly being TRBD1 (6 bases). V was pared by 7 bases and J by 7 bases, with 29 bases between. Germline CDR1 MDHEN, CDR2 SYDVKM. This CDR3 is built from 18 residues. The CDR3 bases are TGTGCCAGCAATTACGGCAGGGGAATAGTCGCTGGCAGTAACACCATATATTTT. Amino acids: CASNYGRGIVAGSNTIYF.

The chain carries TRBV7-8 and TRBJ2-2, with D hard to call. This CDR3 is 14 amino acids long. CDR1 is SGHVS and CDR2 is FQNEAQ in the germline V gene. Deletions cut 4 bases from V and 3 bases from J, with 9 bases between. The CDR3 reads CASSSGRDTGELFF. CDR3 nucleotide sequence: TGTGCCAGCAGCTCAGGACGTGACACCGGGGAGCTGTTTTTT.

The J gene is TRBJ2-7, the V gene TRBV7-8, with TRBD1 identical over 8 bases. There are 15 residues in the CDR3. V was clipped by 4 bases and J by 2 bases; unmatched bases: 7. CDR1 and CDR2 (germline): SGHVS, FQNEAQ. The CDR3 DNA reads as TGTGCCAGCAGCTCCAACGACAGGGGAACCTACGAGCAGTACTTC. The encoded protein is CASSSNDRGTYEQYF.

The chain combines TRBV5-1 with TRBJ2-3, with 10 bases fitting TRBD1. Germline-derived CDR1 and CDR2 are SGHRS and YFSETQ. This CDR3 region has 16 residues. After removal of 4 bases from V and 0 bases from J, the junction contained 5 bases not matched to a gene. The CDR3 reads CASSPGTGASTDTQYF. In nucleotides, the CDR3 is TGCGCCAGCAGCCCAGGGACAGGGGCTAGCACAGATACGCAGTATTTT.

This clone has only a few counts. This sequence joins TRBV7-9 and TRBJ2-7; maybe TRBD1 (5 bases). This CDR3 is 14 amino acids long. V was clipped by 3 bases and J by 2 bases, with 11 bases between them. Germline CDR1 SEHNR, CDR2 FQNEAQ (reference sequence). DNA for the CDR3: TGTGCCAGCAGCTTGGTGGCAGGGACCTACGAGCAGTACTTC. This sequence encodes CASSLVAGTYEQYF. Using reference TRBV7-9 and TRBJ2-7 for the parts outside the CDR3, the full variable domain is DTGVSQNPRHKITKRGQNVTFRCDPISEHNRLYWYRQTLGQGPEFLTYFQNEAQLEKSRLLSDRFSAERPKGSFSTLEIQRTEQGDSAMYLCASSLVAGTYEQYFGPGTRLTVT.

The chain has TRBV6-5 and TRBJ1-2; 9 nucleotides match TRBD1. V was pared by 7 bases and J by 5 bases, with 11 bases of the junction left unmatched. This CDR3 comprises 15 residues. Germline V gene lookup returns CDR1 MNHEY and CDR2 SVGAGI. In nucleotides, the CDR3 is TGTGCCAGCACAGAAGGGGGACAGGGACTTTATGGCTACACCTTC. It translates to CASTEGGQGLYGYTF.

This clone was seen a single time. V and J are TRBV9 and TRBJ1-1; D is perhaps TRBD1 (5 bases). CDR1 and CDR2 from the germline V gene are SGDLS and YYNGEE. V was cut by 3 bases and J by 2 bases, with 17 bases left in between. This CDR3 region has 16 residues. CDR3 bases: TGTGCCAGCAGCGCCGAAGGCCGTGGGGCCAACACTGAAGCTTTCTTT. Its protein product is CASSAEGRGANTEAFF. The complete variable domain, with remaining parts taken from reference TRBV9 and TRBJ1-1, reads DSGVTQTPKHLITATGQRVTLRCSPRSGDLSVYWYQQSLDQGLQFLIQYYNGEERAKGNILERFSAQQFPDLHSELNLSSLELGDSALYFCASSAEGRGANTEAFFGQGTRLTVV.

The chain uses TRBV7-2 and TRBJ2-3; TRBD2 matches 7 bases. The CDR3 totals 15 residues. With V trimmed by 5 bases and J by 4 bases, 9 bases remained unmatched. The germline gives CDR1 SGHTA, CDR2 FQGNSA. The CDR3 region has the DNA TGTGCCAGCAGCACCCGGCTTGGACTAGCAGATACGCAGTATTTT. Its translation is CASSTRLGLADTQYF. Drawing the rest from reference TRBV7-2 and TRBJ2-3, the complete variable domain is GAGVSQSPSNKVTEKGKDVELRCDPISGHTALYWYRQSLGQGLEFLIYFQGNSAPDKSGLPSDRFSAERTGGSVSTLTIQRTQQEDSAVYLCASSTRLGLADTQYFGPGTRLTVL.

The chain carries TRBV6-5 and TRBJ2-2; D ambiguous. V was clipped by 2 bases and J by 7 bases, with 8 bases between them. The CDR3 loop spans 13 amino acids. CDR1 and CDR2 (germline): MNHEY, SVGAGI. CDR3 loop: CASSYSVGGELFF. The DNA for the CDR3 is TGTGCCAGCAGTTACAGTGTGGGCGGGGAGCTGTTTTTT.

The chain links TRBV6-4 to TRBJ2-3; D ambiguous. The germline V gene encodes CDR1 MRHNA and CDR2 SNTAGT. CDR3 length: 13 amino acids. V dropped 0 bases and J dropped 2 bases, with 3 bases sitting between them. DNA of the CDR3: TGTGCCAGCAGTGACTCCTACACAGATACGCAGTATTTT. Translating it yields CASSDSYTDTQYF.

In this sample, this clone turned up once. The chain employs TRBV7-2 and TRBJ2-1; 8 bases align to TRBD1. Per germline, CDR1 SGHTA and CDR2 FQGNSA. There are 14 residues in the CDR3. With V trimmed by 5 bases and J by 3 bases, 3 bases remained unmatched. The CDR3 DNA reads TGTGCCAGCAGCACGGGACAGGTCTACAATGAGCAGTTCTTC. It codes for CASSTGQVYNEQFF. The variable domain in full, with the rest retrieved from reference TRBV7-2 and TRBJ2-1, is GAGVSQSPSNKVTEKGKDVELRCDPISGHTALYWYRQSLGQGLEFLIYFQGNSAPDKSGLPSDRFSAERTGGSVSTLTIQRTQQEDSAVYLCASSTGQVYNEQFFGPGTRLTVL.

This clone was counted once. The J gene is TRBJ2-5, the V gene TRBV6-2 or TRBV6-3; D possibly uses TRBD1 or TRBD2 (5 bases each). Germline CDR1 MNHEY, CDR2 SVGEGT. V was trimmed by 6 bases and J by 2 bases, leaving 13 bases between them. The CDR3 has 14 residues. The CDR3 sequence is CASSTGPSQETQYF. DNA of the CDR3: TGTGCCAGCAGCACGGGACCGAGTCAAGAGACCCAGTACTTC.

The V call is TRBV5-6, the J call TRBJ1-6, with 8 bases matching TRBD1. The CDR3 sequence is 16 residues long. From germline, CDR1 is SGHDT and CDR2 YYEEEE. Trimming at V came to 3 bases and at J to 0 bases, leaving 2 bases not matched to a gene. The CDR3 protein is CASSYRGSSYNSPLHF. In nucleotides, the CDR3 is TGTGCCAGCAGCTACAGGGGGAGCTCCTATAATTCACCCCTCCACTTT.

This sequence joins TRBV3-1 (or the pseudogene TRBV3-2) and TRBJ2-1, with 8 bases aligning to TRBD2. V gave up 4 bases and J gave up 2 bases; unmatched junction bases: 7. CDR1 is LGHDT, CDR2 YNNKEL, per germline (reference sequence). CDR3 length: 16 amino acids. The CDR3 spells CASSPFSGTTYNEQFF. Here the CDR3 DNA reads TGTGCCAGCAGCCCTTTTAGCGGGACTACCTACAATGAGCAGTTCTTC.

The chain recombines TRBV10-2 with TRBJ2-7, with D possibly TRBD2 on 5 matching bases. Germline V gene lookup returns CDR1 WSHSY and CDR2 SAAADI. Deletions cut 3 bases from V and 7 bases from J, with 13 bases between. This CDR3 is built from 13 residues. CDR3 bases: TGCGCCAGCAGTGATTACGCTCGGGGTGAGCAGTACTTC. This encodes CASSDYARGEQYF.

The gene calls are TRBV6-1 and TRBJ2-2; 15 bases are shared with TRBD2. Germline CDR1 MNHNS, CDR2 SASEGT. Trimming cost V 4 bases and J 6 bases; bases outside gene matches: 3. The CDR3 runs 16 residues. CDR3 residues: CASSAGLAGGPGELFF. CDR3 sequence (DNA): TGTGCCAGCAGTGCGGGACTAGCGGGAGGCCCCGGGGAGCTGTTTTTT.

This chain links TRBV28 with TRBJ1-1, with a possible D match to TRBD1 (6 bases). There are 14 residues in the CDR3. CDR1 is MDHEN and CDR2 is SYDVKM in the germline V gene. V lost 6 bases and J 10 bases, leaving 21 bases between the germline ends. DNA of the CDR3: TGTGCCAGCAGGCTCGAATGGGGACATCGCAGAGCTTTCTTT. The encoded protein is CASRLEWGHRRAFF.